This entry concerns a single T cell receptor (beta chain). Compared with germline, one end of the junction differs, possibly owing to a read error. The record originates from a study of cytomegalovirus exposure and HLA in healthy donors. The overall study: Among the approximately 430 donors who were genotyped, approximately 76% fell in the genetic ancestry cluster that is associated with self-reported Caucasian donors.

Researchers ran the PCR with 60 Vbeta and 13 Jbeta primers. Clones were sequenced by immunoSEQ multiplex PCR, and TCRdb holds only the in-frame ones, with some missing. This table has roughly 110,000 clones, 65% to 85% appearing once. The CDR3 has 14 amino acids. CDR1 SGHNT and CDR2 YYREEE come from the germline V gene (reference sequence). Sample: PBMCs. The TCR comes from a man in his late teens or twenties in good health and CMV-seronegative. The chain is built from TRBV5-4 and TRBJ1-2; D is undetermined. For the CDR3, the DNA is TGTGCCAGCAGCAAGGAGGTCCTGCTCCCTGACTACCCCTTC. It specifies CASSKEVLLPDYPF.